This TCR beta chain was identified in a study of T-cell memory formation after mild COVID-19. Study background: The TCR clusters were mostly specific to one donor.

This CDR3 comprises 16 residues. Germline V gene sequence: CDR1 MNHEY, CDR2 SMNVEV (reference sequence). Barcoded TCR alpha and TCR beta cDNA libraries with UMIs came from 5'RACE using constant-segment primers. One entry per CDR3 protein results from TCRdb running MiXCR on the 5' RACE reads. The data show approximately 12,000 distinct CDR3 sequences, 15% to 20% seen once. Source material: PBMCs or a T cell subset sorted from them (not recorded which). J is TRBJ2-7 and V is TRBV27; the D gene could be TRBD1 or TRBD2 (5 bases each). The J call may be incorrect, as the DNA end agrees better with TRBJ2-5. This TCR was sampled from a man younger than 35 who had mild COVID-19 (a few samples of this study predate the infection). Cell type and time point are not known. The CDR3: CASSLIGTTSGETQYF. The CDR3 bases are TGTGCCAGCAGTTTAATCGGGACCACAAGCGGAGAGACCCAGTACTTC.